This TCR beta chain was sequenced during a study of memory CD4+ T cells and cytomegalovirus serostatus. At the level of the study: This sample comes from healthy Belgian adults, roughly nine CMV seropositive, 20 to 25 seronegative.

V shed 6 bases and J 6 bases; nucleotides not matched to a gene: 4. This CDR3 is built from 15 residues. The germline V gene encodes CDR1 MNHNY and CDR2 SVGAGI (reference sequence). The data were produced by immunoSEQ multiplex PCR, yet TCRdb's version contains in-frame clones alone and is incomplete. The profile shows about 43,000 clones, around four fifths of them singletons. Single viable CD3+CD4+CD8-CD45RO+ cells were sorted as the memory CD4+ T cells. Sample: memory CD4+ T cells from blood. This chain links TRBV6-6 with TRBJ2-2, with 13 positions matching TRBD2. This clonotype originated in an adult in good health and CMV-seronegative. CDR3 nucleotide sequence: TGTGCCAGCAGGCTCGGGACTAGCGGGGCCGGGGAGCTGTTTTTT. Translating gives CASRLGTSGAGELFF.